The 22 T cell receptor beta chains below were found in one sample sequenced in a study of cytomegalovirus exposure and HLA in healthy donors. Amplification used 60 Vbeta primers and 13 Jbeta primers. Assay used: immunoSEQ multiplex PCR; TCRdb lists only in-frame clones, some missing. This sample has 90,000 to 120,000 clones, with roughly 85% found just once. Sequencing was done on a sample of PBMCs. All receptors come from a man in his sixties in good health and CMV-seropositive.

The genes are TRBV27 and TRBJ1-2; 10 nucleotides match TRBD1. V lost 3 bases and J lost 7; bases outside the gene matches: 14. CDR3 length equals 17 residues. Looked up from germline, CDR1 is MNHEY and CDR2 is SMNVEV (reference sequence). The CDR3 region is CASSFASSGTGVIGYTF. The CDR3 DNA reads as TGTGCCAGCAGTTTCGCGTCTTCCGGGACAGGGGTGATTGGCTACACCTTC.

This chain connects TRBV27 to TRBJ1-1, with 12 bases lining up with TRBD1. CDR1 is MNHEY, CDR2 SMNVEV, per germline (reference sequence). CDR3 length: 15 residues. V was pared by 1 base and J by 7 bases, with 4 bases of the junction left unmatched. CDR3: CASSLWGTGGDEAFF. The CDR3 DNA reads TGTGCCAGCAGTTTATGGGGGACAGGGGGCGATGAAGCTTTCTTT.

This chain joins TRBV13 and TRBJ1-4; D might be TRBD1 (6 bases). Trimming took 5 bases from V and 8 from J, leaving 15 bases between them. There are 14 residues in the CDR3. Germline assignment: CDR1 PRHDT and CDR2 FYEKMQ (reference sequence). CDR3 nucleotides: TGTGCCAGCAGCCGAGGGGGGGCATTCGAAAAACTGTTTTTT. Its translation is CASSRGGAFEKLFF.

CDR3 DNA: TGTGCCAGCAGTTCAACAGGGAAGGGCAATCAGCCCCAGCATTTT. Amino acids: CASSSTGKGNQPQHF. The gene calls are TRBV27 and TRBJ1-5; perhaps TRBD1 as D (6 bases). The CDR3 runs 15 residues. From germline, CDR1 is MNHEY and CDR2 SMNVEV (reference sequence). V shed 4 bases and J shed 2 bases, with 12 bases lying between them.

This chain joins TRBV7-9 and TRBJ1-4, with TRBD1 as a possible D gene (6 bases). Trimming left V 0 bases short and J 6 bases short, with 11 bases between. CDR1 and CDR2 from the germline V gene are SEHNR and FQNEAQ (reference sequence). The CDR3 is made up of 15 amino acids. DNA of the CDR3: TGTGCCAGCAGCTTAGCGGGGACACGGTATGAAAAACTGTTTTTT. It specifies CASSLAGTRYEKLFF. Together with reference TRBV7-9 and TRBJ1-4, the CDR3 gives the full variable domain: DTGVSQNPRHKITKRGQNVTFRCDPISEHNRLYWYRQTLGQGPEFLTYFQNEAQLEKSRLLSDRFSAERPKGSFSTLEIQRTEQGDSAMYLCASSLAGTRYEKLFFGSGTQLSVL.

The chain uses TRBV28 and TRBJ2-5; 9 bases are shared with TRBD1. Germline-derived CDR1 and CDR2 are MDHEN and SYDVKM. V lost 4 bases and J lost 2; bases outside the gene matches: 8. The CDR3 spans 16 residues. CDR3 region: CASSSPDRGLQETQYF. CDR3 sequence (DNA): TGTGCCAGCAGTTCCCCGGACAGGGGACTTCAAGAGACCCAGTACTTC.

The rearrangement links TRBV19 to TRBJ1-2, with D possibly being TRBD1 (5 bases). The germline V and J ends were trimmed by 7 bases and 8 bases, with 23 bases remaining between them. The CDR3 runs 15 residues. CDR1 LNHDA and CDR2 SQIVND come from the germline V gene (reference sequence). The CDR3 sequence is CASTSGARVAFGYTF. The CDR3 nucleotides read TGTGCCAGTACCAGCGGGGCTAGGGTGGCGTTCGGCTACACCTTC.

To note about this clone: The junction does not match germline at one end; this may be a read error. The rearrangement joins TRBV5-4 to TRBJ1-5; D is perhaps TRBD1 (6 bases). The germline CDR1 and CDR2 sequences are SGHNT and YYREEE (reference sequence). The CDR3 is made up of 13 amino acids. CDR3 sequence reads: CASSSDRNRPQHF. DNA of the CDR3: TGTGCCAGCAGCTCTGACAGGAATCGGCCCCAGCATTTT.

CDR3 loop: CASSFGTGRYTIYF. CDR3 sequence (DNA): TGTGCCAGCAGCTTTGGGACAGGGAGGTACACCATATATTTT. The gene calls are TRBV7-2 and TRBJ1-3; 9 nucleotides agree with TRBD1. Germline loops: CDR1 SGHTA, CDR2 FQGNSA. The CDR3 runs 14 residues. Trimming cost V 3 bases and J 8 bases; bases outside gene matches: 5.

This clone was observed a single time. The chain employs TRBV7-8 and TRBJ1-2; TRBD1 aligns across 7 bases. Germline V gives CDR1 SGHVS, CDR2 FQNEAQ. The CDR3 has 15 residues. After removal of 0 bases from V and 7 bases from J, the junction contained 8 bases not matched to a gene. The CDR3: CASSLAGRGIPGYTF. CDR3 nucleotide sequence: TGTGCCAGCAGCTTAGCCGGCAGGGGGATTCCTGGCTACACCTTC.

The J gene is TRBJ1-1, the V gene TRBV5-1; D might be TRBD1 (5 bases). V lost 4 bases to trimming and J lost 14 bases, with 21 bases between them. CDR1 is SGHRS and CDR2 is YFSETQ in the germline V gene. CDR3 length equals 13 residues. CDR3 protein: CASSQGQTRKEFF. The CDR3 region has the DNA TGCGCCAGCAGCCAAGGACAAACAAGAAAGGAGTTCTTT.

This chain connects TRBV4-2 to TRBJ1-1; 7 bases match TRBD1. CDR1 and CDR2 from the germline V gene are LGHNA and YNFKEQ. This CDR3 comprises 12 residues. V dropped 8 bases and J dropped 1; count of bases not matched to a gene: 1. The CDR3 is CASGTANTEAFF. In DNA, the CDR3 is TGTGCCAGCGGGACAGCGAACACTGAAGCTTTCTTT.

The rearrangement uses TRBV6-9 and TRBJ1-5; D remains ambiguous. CDR1 is MNHGY and CDR2 is SVAAGI in the germline V gene. The CDR3 extends over 14 amino acids. V was shortened by 1 base and J by 4 bases, with 8 bases between the two germline ends. The CDR3 reads CASSYCTANQPQHF. In DNA, the CDR3 is TGTGCCAGCAGTTATTGCACAGCAAATCAGCCCCAGCATTTT.

This chain links TRBV6-5 with TRBJ1-6; perhaps TRBD1 as D (5 bases). There are 15 residues in the CDR3. Germline CDR1 is MNHEY and CDR2 is SVGAGI. V lost 7 bases to trimming and J lost 10 bases, with 20 bases between them. The CDR3 nucleotides are TGTGCCAGCAACAAAGGGGTGAAGGTCGGCTCACCCCTCCACTTT. It codes for CASNKGVKVGSPLHF.

The CDR3 reads CASSYQRGLNSPLHF. For the CDR3, the DNA is TGTGCCAGCAGTTACCAGAGGGGGCTTAATTCACCCCTCCACTTT. V and J are TRBV6-5 and TRBJ1-6; TRBD1 matches 7 bases. J lost 6 bases, V lost 2 bases, and 4 bases had no gene match. The CDR3 loop spans 15 amino acids. CDR1 is MNHEY and CDR2 is SVGAGI in the germline V gene.

This clone is a singleton in its sample. The genes are TRBV29-1 and TRBJ2-3; 8 nucleotides match TRBD2. V lost 4 bases, J lost 5 bases, and 14 bases stayed unmatched. Per germline, CDR1 SQVTM and CDR2 ANQGSEA. This CDR3 has 16 residues. In DNA, the CDR3 is TGCAGCGTTGTATACGGTCTGCGGGGGGCCTTAGATACGCAGTATTTT. Amino acids: CSVVYGLRGALDTQYF.

Only a few counts were recorded for this clone. The chain recombines TRBV6-1 with TRBJ2-5; D perhaps matches TRBD2 (5 bases). The CDR3 length is 10 residues. Trimming removed 7 bases from V and 5 bases from J, with 5 bases in between. Germline V gene sequence: CDR1 MNHNS, CDR2 SASEGT. CDR3 nucleotides: TGTGCCAGCAAGCGGGAGACCCAGTACTTC. Protein sequence: CASKRETQYF.

The rearrangement uses TRBV13 and TRBJ2-7, with 8 bases that match TRBD2. V lost 7 bases, J lost 3 bases, and 8 bases stayed unmatched. The CDR3 loop spans 14 amino acids. Germline CDR1 PRHDT, CDR2 FYEKMQ (reference sequence). The CDR3: CASTSGGAVYEQYF. The CDR3 coding sequence is TGTGCCAGCACATCCGGGGGGGCCGTCTACGAGCAGTACTTC.

A few counts support this clone. The J gene is TRBJ1-6, the V gene TRBV6-6, with 8 bases that match TRBD1. V was pared by 2 bases and J by 10 bases, with 4 bases of the junction left unmatched. The CDR3 spans 14 residues. CDR1 and CDR2 from the germline V gene are MNHNY and SVGAGI (reference sequence). The CDR3 spells CASSYDRGRSPLHF. For the CDR3, the DNA is TGTGCCAGCAGTTACGACAGGGGTAGGTCACCCCTCCACTTT.

This rearrangement joins TRBV20-1 to TRBJ2-2; D is ambiguous. The germline gives CDR1 DFQATT, CDR2 SNEGSKA (reference sequence). Trimming shortened V by 7 bases and J by 6 bases, and 9 bases separated the two germline ends. CDR3 size: 11 residues. CDR3 in DNA: TGCAGTGTTACGAGATCCGGGGAGCTGTTTTTT. As protein: CSVTRSGELFF.

The gene calls are TRBV5-4 and TRBJ2-3; unclear D gene. The germline V gene has CDR1 SGHNT and CDR2 YYREEE (reference sequence). V gave up 4 bases and J gave up 5 bases, with 17 bases separating them. CDR3 length: 15 amino acids. The chain's CDR3 is CASSPEAPIGDTQYF. The DNA for the CDR3 is TGTGCCAGCAGCCCCGAGGCCCCAATTGGAGATACGCAGTATTTT.

The chain is built from TRBV12-2 and TRBJ2-1; the listed D gene, TRBD2, was not tested against the DNA. TRBV12-2 is assigned pseudogene status. The CDR3 consists of 22 residues. The DNA for the CDR3 is TGTGCAAGTCGCTACACTACTACACCCGGTAGAGGGAAACCCCCTGATTACAATGAGCAGTTCTTC. This translates into CASRYTTTPGRGKPPDYNEQFF.